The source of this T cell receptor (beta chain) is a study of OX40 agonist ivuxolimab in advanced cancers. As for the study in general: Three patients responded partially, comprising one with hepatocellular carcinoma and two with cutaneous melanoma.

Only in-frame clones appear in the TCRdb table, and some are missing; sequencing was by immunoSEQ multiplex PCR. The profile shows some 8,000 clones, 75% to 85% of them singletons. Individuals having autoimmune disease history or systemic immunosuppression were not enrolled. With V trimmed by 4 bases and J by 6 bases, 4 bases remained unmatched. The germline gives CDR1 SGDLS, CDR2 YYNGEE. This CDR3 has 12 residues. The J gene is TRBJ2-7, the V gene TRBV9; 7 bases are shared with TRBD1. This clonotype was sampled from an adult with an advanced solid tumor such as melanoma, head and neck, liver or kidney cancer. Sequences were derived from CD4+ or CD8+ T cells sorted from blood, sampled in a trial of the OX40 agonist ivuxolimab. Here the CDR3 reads CASSSDRVEQYF. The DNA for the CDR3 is TGTGCCAGCAGCTCCGACAGGGTCGAGCAGTACTTC.